Listed below are T cell receptor beta chains from one sample, sequenced in a study of T cells in Graves' hyperthyroidism and ophthalmopathy. MiXCR, applied by TCRdb to the multiplex PCR reads, yields one record per CDR3 protein. The table includes approximately 610,000 distinct CDR3 sequences, over 12% detected once. Sequenced: blood. The receptor source for this set is a woman in her 40s with Graves' ophthalmopathy. The CDR3 runs from the conserved cysteine through the conserved F or W. The D gene is left open where the match is weak. Size values are once, few and many counts, or a class for expanded clones, and some rows have none.

cdr3_nt cdr3_aa d_call clone_size j_call v_call
TGCGCCAGCAGCCAAGATATTACTTCCTGGTCCTACGAGCAGTACTTC CASSQDITSWSYEQYF NA few TRBJ2-7 TRBV4-1
TGCGCCAGCGCCGGGACTAGCGACCAAACCGGGGAGCTGTTTTTT CASAGTSDQTGELFF TRBD2 few TRBJ2-2 TRBV10-2
TGCAGCGTTGAAGAGGGGCACCAAGAGACCCAGTACTTC CSVEEGHQETQYF NA NA TRBJ2-5 TRBV29-1
TGTGCCATCAGTGAGTCCGGCGTCTCCGGGGAGCTGTTTTTT CAISESGVSGELFF NA few TRBJ2-2 TRBV10-3
TGTGCCAGCAGTAGAGCGGGCTACTCCTACAATGAGCAGTTCTTC CASSRAGYSYNEQFF NA few TRBJ2-1 TRBV6-2/TRBV6-3
TGCGCCAGCAGCTACCTGGGACTAGCGGCATCCTACGAGCAGTACTTC CASSYLGLAASYEQYF TRBD2 many TRBJ2-7 TRBV5-1
TGTGCCAGCAGCTTTGGACTAGCGGGAGGGCCGGGGACCCAGTACTTC CASSFGLAGGPGTQYF TRBD2 NA TRBJ2-5 TRBV7-3
TGTGCCAGCAGCCAAGCGTTAGCGGGGACCTTGAACACCGGGGAGCTGGTTTTT CASSQALAGTLNTGELVF TRBD2 few TRBJ2-2 TRBV4-2
TGTGCCAGCTCACCACAGGGACAGGGACAGAATCAGCCCCAGCATTTT CASSPQGQGQNQPQHF TRBD1 few TRBJ1-5 TRBV18
TGTGCCGCAAGAACCCTGGGAAAAACAGTCACTGAAGCTTTCTTT CAARTLGKTVTEAFF NA many TRBJ1-1 TRBV6-2/TRBV6-3
TGTGCCAGCACCCCCACGGCCTACCCCACTGAAGCTTTCTTT CASTPTAYPTEAFF NA many TRBJ1-1 TRBV28